The 23 T cell receptor beta chains presented below share a single source sample, sequenced in a study of T cells in tuberculosis. Clones were read by immunoSEQ multiplex PCR, and TCRdb kept only the in-frame ones, dropping some. The data show approximately 100,000 clones, under 95% seen once. After thawing and overnight rest, PBMC were stained with GMM-loaded CD1B tetramer, viability dye and anti-CD3 for sorting. C32 glucose monomycolate from Rhodococcus equi was loaded onto the CD1B tetramers. The sequencing input was CD1b-GMM tetramer-negative cells sorted from PBMCs. These receptors were taken from an adult woman with latent tuberculosis.

This chain joins TRBV6-1 and TRBJ1-5; no definite D call. The CDR3 contains 17 residues. Trimming shortened V by 1 base and J by 9 bases, and 22 bases separated the two germline ends. Germline-derived CDR1 and CDR2 are MNHNS and SASEGT. As DNA, the CDR3 is TGTGCCAGCAGTGAAGTGCGGGTAATAACAAGCGTCGGGCCCCAGCATTTT. Its protein product is CASSEVRVITSVGPQHF.

The CDR3 DNA reads as TGTGCCAGCAGTGGGGACAGGGGGAACACTGAAGCTTTCTTT. It yields the protein CASSGDRGNTEAFF. The chain recombines TRBV6-1 with TRBJ1-1, with 10 bases aligning to TRBD1. Per germline, CDR1 MNHNS and CDR2 SASEGT. J gave up 1 base and V 4 bases, and 0 bases lay outside the gene matches. This CDR3 is built from 14 residues.

The chain has TRBV7-2 and TRBJ2-1; the match to TRBD2 covers 8 bases. With V trimmed by 4 bases and J by 3 bases, 5 bases remained unmatched. The CDR3 runs 15 residues. Germline V CDR1 and CDR2: SGHTA, FQGNSA. This chain's CDR3 is CASSSRGAIYNEQFF. The DNA for the CDR3 is TGTGCCAGCAGCTCGCGGGGGGCCATCTACAATGAGCAGTTCTTC. Full variable domain (missing parts from reference TRBV7-2 and TRBJ2-1): GAGVSQSPSNKVTEKGKDVELRCDPISGHTALYWYRQSLGQGLEFLIYFQGNSAPDKSGLPSDRFSAERTGGSVSTLTIQRTQQEDSAVYLCASSSRGAIYNEQFFGPGTRLTVL.

This chain joins TRBV5-1 and TRBJ2-3, with 13 bases lining up with TRBD2. The ends lost 3 bases at V and 2 bases at J; junction bases unmatched: 3. This CDR3 has 16 residues. Germline V CDR1 and CDR2: SGHRS, YFSETQ. The CDR3 here is CASSSTSGGATDTQYF. The CDR3 region has the DNA TGCGCCAGCAGCTCCACTAGCGGGGGGGCCACAGATACGCAGTATTTT. Full variable domain (rest looked up from reference TRBV5-1 and TRBJ2-3): KAGVTQTPRYLIKTRGQQVTLSCSPISGHRSVSWYQQTPGQGLQFLFEYFSETQRNKGNFPGRFSGRQFSNSRSEMNVSTLELGDSALYLCASSSTSGGATDTQYFGPGTRLTVL.

The chain combines TRBV6-1 with TRBJ1-2; no reliable D call. CDR1 is MNHNS, CDR2 SASEGT, per germline. CDR3 length: 16 residues. V lost 2 bases to trimming and J lost 6 bases, with 19 bases between them. CDR3 DNA: TGTGCCAGCAGTGAACCTGAGAGCCACCTGAGGAATGGCTACACCTTC. Translated: CASSEPESHLRNGYTF.

The chain carries TRBV6-6 and TRBJ1-5; D might be TRBD1 (6 bases). This CDR3 comprises 13 residues. From germline, CDR1 is MNHNY and CDR2 SVGAGI (reference sequence). V was trimmed by 7 bases and J by 1 base, leaving 8 bases between them. The CDR3 nucleotides are TGTGCCAGCATAGGGGGAAGCAATCAGCCCCAGCATTTT. Its translation is CASIGGSNQPQHF.

This clone is a singleton in its sample. This rearrangement joins TRBV30 to TRBJ2-2; 8 nucleotides match TRBD1. This CDR3 comprises 15 residues. V was pared by 3 bases and J by 4 bases, with 7 bases of the junction left unmatched. Looked up from germline, CDR1 is GTSNPN and CDR2 is SVGIG (reference sequence). CDR3 coding DNA: TGTGCCTGGAGGGGGACAGGACAGGGCACCGGGGAGCTGTTTTTT. Translating gives CAWRGTGQGTGELFF.

A single count supports this clone. The chain employs TRBV6-1 and TRBJ1-6; 11 nucleotides align to TRBD1. The CDR3 sequence is 15 residues long. The V segment lost 6 bases and the J segment 7 bases; nucleotides outside the gene matches: 5. Germline V gene sequence: CDR1 MNHNS, CDR2 SASEGT. The DNA for the CDR3 is TGTGCCAGCAGCGCGGACAGGGGGCAGAATTCACCCCTCCACTTT. Protein: CASSADRGQNSPLHF.

The table lists this clone with a few counts. This chain links TRBV4-1 with TRBJ1-3, with 10 bases aligning to TRBD1. CDR1 MGHRA and CDR2 YSYEKL come from the germline V gene. J was trimmed by 4 bases and V by 4 bases; bases with no gene match: 4. The CDR3 consists of 15 residues. In DNA form, the CDR3 reads TGCGCCAGCAGCCCAGTGGGACAGGGGGGAAACACCATATATTTT. Translated, it gives CASSPVGQGGNTIYF.

This chain joins TRBV19 and TRBJ1-2; 8 nucleotides line up with TRBD1. Per the germline V gene, CDR1 is LNHDA and CDR2 is SQIVND (reference sequence). V shed 0 bases and J 2 bases; nucleotides not matched to a gene: 5. The CDR3 consists of 16 residues. The CDR3 nucleotides read TGTGCCAGTAGTATAGACGCCGGGACAGGAAACTATGGCTACACCTTC. Protein: CASSIDAGTGNYGYTF.

In this sample, this clone turned up a few times. The genes are TRBV19 and TRBJ2-7; D might be TRBD1 (5 bases). V lost 6 bases and J 3 bases, leaving 12 bases between the germline ends. The CDR3 totals 13 residues. CDR1 and CDR2 from the germline V gene are LNHDA and SQIVND (reference sequence). Here the CDR3 reads CASSAGILYEQYF. The DNA for the CDR3 is TGTGCCAGTAGCGCAGGGATTCTCTACGAGCAGTACTTC.

The chain uses TRBV11-3 and TRBJ2-3; no reliable D call. V dropped 6 bases and J dropped 0 bases, with 7 bases sitting between them. The CDR3 is made up of 13 amino acids. Germline CDR1 SGHNT, CDR2 YENEEA. The CDR3 is CASSSTSTDTQYF. The CDR3 DNA is TGTGCCAGCAGTTCCACTAGCACAGATACGCAGTATTTT.

This rearrangement joins TRBV7-3 to TRBJ2-6; 8 bases are a match to TRBD1. The CDR3 has 16 residues. Looked up from germline, CDR1 is SGHTA and CDR2 is FQGTGA. Losses at the gene ends were 5 bases for V and 0 bases for J; bases not matched to a gene: 3. In nucleotides, the CDR3 is TGTGCCAGCAGCCCCGGGACAGGCTCTGGGGCCAACGTCCTGACTTTC. It codes for CASSPGTGSGANVLTF.

The chain has TRBV15 and TRBJ2-3, with D possibly matching TRBD2 (5 bases). V gave up 2 bases and J gave up 6 bases, with 12 bases separating them. The CDR3 spans 14 residues. Germline CDR1 reads LNHNV; CDR2 reads YYDKDF (reference sequence). CDR3 nucleotide sequence: TGTGCCACCAGCAGAACTAGTGGTAGGGATACGCAGTATTTT. It yields the protein CATSRTSGRDTQYF. Full variable domain (missing parts from reference TRBV15 and TRBJ2-3): DAMVIQNPRYQVTQFGKPVTLSCSQTLNHNVMYWYQQKSSQAPKLLFHYYDKDFNNEADTPDNFQSRRPNTSFCFLDIRSPGLGDTAMYLCATSRTSGRDTQYFGPGTRLTVL.

This clone appeared a few times. The genes are TRBV19 and TRBJ1-3; no clear D. V was pared by 7 bases and J by 7 bases, with 11 bases between. The CDR3 covers 12 residues. CDR1 is LNHDA and CDR2 is SQIVND in the germline V gene (reference sequence). As DNA, the CDR3 is TGTGCCAGTAAGGAGGGTCCGAACACCATATATTTT. This codes for CASKEGPNTIYF.

The J gene is TRBJ1-1, the V gene TRBV6-6; TRBD1 is a possible D gene (5 bases). Germline V gene data show CDR1 as MNHNY and CDR2 as SVGAGI (reference sequence). There are 13 residues in the CDR3. V gave up 6 bases and J gave up 1 base, with 9 bases separating them. This CDR3 reads CASRTDKNTEAFF. CDR3 sequence (DNA): TGTGCCAGCAGGACAGACAAGAACACTGAAGCTTTCTTT.

This CDR3 is CASSLELAGLTDTQYF. For the CDR3, the DNA is TGTGCCAGCAGTTTAGAACTAGCGGGGCTCACAGATACGCAGTATTTT. The chain combines TRBV28 with TRBJ2-3; 10 bases map to TRBD2. The CDR3 is made up of 16 amino acids. Germline V lookup: CDR1 MDHEN, CDR2 SYDVKM. Trimming took 2 bases from V and 2 from J; bases not matched to a gene: 4.

This clone has just one count. This chain connects TRBV30 to TRBJ2-4, with 7 nucleotides matching TRBD2. Trimming cost V 7 bases and J 6 bases; bases outside gene matches: 9. Germline V gives CDR1 GTSNPN, CDR2 SVGIG (reference sequence). The CDR3 runs 13 residues. The CDR3, as DNA: TGTGCCTTTAGCGGGCCTCTCATAAACATTCAGTACTTC. Protein product: CAFSGPLINIQYF.

The V and J genes are TRBV6-6 and TRBJ2-3, with 11 bases fitting TRBD2. Germline assignment: CDR1 MNHNY and CDR2 SVGAGI (reference sequence). The length of the CDR3 is 14 residues. Unmatched junction bases numbered 5, after V lost 5 bases and J lost 7 bases. This CDR3 is CASSQTSGGNTQYF. CDR3 sequence (DNA): TGTGCCAGCAGTCAAACTAGCGGGGGCAATACGCAGTATTTT.

The chain has TRBV5-4 and TRBJ1-4; no firm D call. V was cut by 0 bases and J by 8 bases, with 11 bases left in between. Germline assignment: CDR1 SGHNT and CDR2 YYREEE (reference sequence). The CDR3 has 14 residues. CDR3 sequence reads: CASSLAGRGEKLFF. The CDR3 DNA reads as TGTGCCAGCAGCTTGGCGGGTCGGGGAGAAAAACTGTTTTTT. The whole variable domain, filled in from reference TRBV5-4 and TRBJ1-4, reads ETGVTQSPTHLIKTRGQQVTLRCSSQSGHNTVSWYQQALGQGPQFIFQYYREEENGRGNFPPRFSGLQFPNYSSELNVNALELDDSALYLCASSLAGRGEKLFFGSGTQLSVL.

This clone was seen only once. V usage is TRBV5-1 and J usage is TRBJ1-2; TRBD1 matches 7 bases. Losses at the gene ends were 4 bases for V and 11 bases for J; bases not matched to a gene: 8. Germline-derived CDR1 and CDR2 are SGHRS and YFSETQ. The CDR3 covers 12 residues. As DNA, the CDR3 is TGCGCCAGCAGCCCTGGACAGGCGAGATACACCTTC. Its translation is CASSPGQARYTF.

The chain uses TRBV7-9 and TRBJ2-7; perhaps TRBD1 as D (5 bases). The germline V gene has CDR1 SEHNR and CDR2 FQNEAQ (reference sequence). V lost 5 bases, J lost 1 base, and 15 bases lay in between. This CDR3 comprises 15 residues. The CDR3 here is CASSDSGAGSYEQYV. The DNA for the CDR3 is TGTGCCAGCAGCGACAGTGGGGCCGGGTCCTACGAGCAGTACGTC.

The genes are TRBV18 and TRBJ2-7; a weak D match, TRBD2 (6 bases). V was clipped by 1 base and J by 2 bases, with 6 bases between them. The V gene's germline CDR1 is KGHSH and CDR2 LQKENI. The CDR3 has 13 residues. CDR3 in DNA: TGTGCCAGCTCACCACTAGCGGCCTACGAGCAGTACGTC. Translating gives CASSPLAAYEQYV.